A single sample gave rise to the 27 T cell receptor beta chains below, sequenced in a study of blood T cells in healthy people across ages. A sample-barcoded 5' primer and a J-beta primer mix were used in a second PCR of roughly 7 to 11 cycles. TCRdb redid the calling of the 5' RACE reads with MiXCR, one entry per CDR3 protein. The table records 650,000 to 700,000 distinct CDR3 sequences, under 65% of them present only once. Sample: blood. These receptors originate from a woman aged 80 or over in good health.

The chain links TRBV6-1 to TRBJ2-7; D gene uncertain. Trimming pared 11 bases from V and 0 bases from J, leaving 11 bases between. The germline gives CDR1 MNHNS, CDR2 SASEGT. There are 12 residues in the CDR3. In DNA, the CDR3 is TGTGCCTGCGGACGGAACTCCTACGAGCAGTACTTC. Translating gives CACGRNSYEQYF.

This clonotype was seen once. The V call is TRBV19, the J call TRBJ1-6; TRBD1 matches at 10 bases. This CDR3 region has 14 residues. From germline, CDR1 is LNHDA and CDR2 SQIVND (reference sequence). V lost 6 bases to trimming and J lost 8 bases; unmatched junction nucleotides: 4. The CDR3 DNA reads as TGTGCCAGTAGCACCGGGACAGGGGATTCACCCCTCCACTTT. This gives the protein CASSTGTGDSPLHF.

The CDR3: CASKPGRPETQYF. Here the CDR3 DNA reads TGTGCCAGCAAGCCGGGCAGGCCGGAGACCCAGTACTTC. The gene calls are TRBV21-1 and TRBJ2-5; TRBD1, the D gene given by the table, was not confirmed from the DNA. TRBV21-1 is a pseudogene segment. This CDR3 is built from 13 residues.

This clonotype was detected a few times. The V call is TRBV2, the J call TRBJ2-2; 7 positions agree with TRBD1. Trimming took 6 bases from V and 5 from J; bases not matched to a gene: 3. The CDR3 covers 13 residues. Germline CDR1 and CDR2: SNHLY and FYNNEI. The CDR3 loop reads CASRQGRTGELFF. The DNA of the CDR3 is TGTGCCAGCAGACAGGGGAGAACCGGGGAGCTGTTTTTT.

In its sample, this clonotype was seen many times. The chain employs TRBV27 and TRBJ2-5; 11 nucleotides line up with TRBD2. The CDR3 runs 15 residues. Germline values: CDR1 MNHEY, CDR2 SMNVEV (reference sequence). The junction had 7 bases not matched to a gene; V was cut back by 5 bases and J by 5 bases. Here the CDR3 reads CASSRLAGILETQYF. DNA of the CDR3: TGTGCCAGCAGTCGACTAGCGGGGATACTTGAGACCCAGTACTTC.

Details on this clonotype: A read error may explain this, as a much larger clone is one base away. The chain combines TRBV29-1 with TRBJ2-5; tentative D call: TRBD1 (5 bases). CDR1 and CDR2 from the germline V gene are SQVTM and ANQGSEA. This CDR3 is built from 12 residues. The DNA of the CDR3 is TGCAGCATTGAAAGGGGCGGAGAGACCCAGTACTTC. This codes for CSIERGGETQYF.

This clonotype was counted a few times. This sequence joins TRBV20-1 and TRBJ1-1, with 7 bases aligning to TRBD1. Trimming cost V 2 bases and J 4 bases; bases outside gene matches: 10. The CDR3 sequence is 15 residues long. The germline V gene has CDR1 DFQATT and CDR2 SNEGSKA (reference sequence). The CDR3 coding sequence is TGCAGTGCTAGACGAATTACAGGGGATCCCACTGAAGCTTTCTTT. Translation: CSARRITGDPTEAFF.

CDR3: CASSDTGEWDNEQFF. The DNA of the CDR3 is TGTGCCAGCAGCGACACAGGGGAATGGGACAATGAGCAGTTCTTC. The rearrangement uses TRBV5-6 and TRBJ2-1; 7 nucleotides line up with TRBD1. Looked up from germline, CDR1 is SGHDT and CDR2 is YYEEEE. The V segment lost 4 bases and the J segment 5 bases; nucleotides outside the gene matches: 9. The CDR3 covers 15 residues.

The V call is TRBV5-1, the J call TRBJ1-1; possible D gene TRBD1, 5 bases. V lost 7 bases and J lost 4, with 17 bases in between. Germline V gene lookup returns CDR1 SGHRS and CDR2 YFSETQ. The CDR3 loop spans 14 amino acids. CDR3 in amino acids: CASGPTGGGTEAFF. CDR3 nucleotide sequence: TGCGCCAGCGGCCCCACTGGGGGGGGCACTGAAGCTTTCTTT.

CDR3: CASSGRAATDTQYF. As DNA, the CDR3 is TGTGCCAGCAGTGGACGAGCGGCCACAGATACGCAGTATTTT. The chain employs TRBV2 and TRBJ2-3, with D maybe TRBD2 (5 bases). V dropped 4 bases and J dropped 2 bases, with 10 bases sitting between them. This CDR3 is 14 amino acids long. CDR1 SNHLY and CDR2 FYNNEI come from the germline V gene. Variable domain in full (rest from reference TRBV2 and TRBJ2-3): EPEVTQTPSHQVTQMGQEVILRCVPISNHLYFYWYRQILGQKVEFLVSFYNNEISEKSEIFDDQFSVERPDGSNFTLKIRSTKLEDSAMYFCASSGRAATDTQYFGPGTRLTVL.

The chain uses TRBV6-5 and TRBJ2-6; tentative D call: TRBD2 (7 bases). V dropped 8 bases and J dropped 4 bases, with 15 bases sitting between them. Germline CDR1 is MNHEY and CDR2 is SVGAGI. CDR3 length equals 15 residues. The CDR3 reads CASASGGLGANVLTF. In DNA, the CDR3 is TGTGCCAGCGCGTCGGGGGGCCTCGGGGCCAACGTCCTGACTTTC.

The chain recombines TRBV29-1 with TRBJ2-3; tentatively, D is TRBD1 (7 bases). The CDR3 consists of 15 residues. Per germline, CDR1 SQVTM and CDR2 ANQGSEA. V lost 6 bases and J lost 2, with 18 bases in between. This chain's CDR3 is CSVATRGETTDTQYF. In DNA, the CDR3 is TGCAGCGTGGCGACCAGGGGGGAGACCACAGATACGCAGTATTTT.

With respect to this clonotype: The junction shows a germline mismatch at one end, possibly a read error. This chain connects TRBV20-1 to TRBJ1-4, with TRBD1 identical over 9 bases. The germline gives CDR1 DFQATT, CDR2 SNEGSKA (reference sequence). The CDR3 totals 14 residues. DNA of the CDR3: TGCAGTGCTAGAGCCCGGGACAGGGATGAAATACTGTTTTTT. It is translated as CSARARDRDEILFF.

V is TRBV28 and J is TRBJ2-7; 10 bases map to TRBD2. J was trimmed by 7 bases and V by 4 bases; bases with no gene match: 10. This CDR3 region has 15 residues. Germline V gene lookup returns CDR1 MDHEN and CDR2 SYDVKM. CDR3 loop: CASSSPAGGPLEQYF. Written as DNA, the CDR3 is TGTGCCAGCAGTTCTCCAGCGGGGGGGCCTTTGGAGCAGTACTTC.

This chain connects TRBV4-1 to TRBJ1-1, with TRBD1 matching over 7 bases. Germline values: CDR1 MGHRA, CDR2 YSYEKL. The junction had 4 bases not matched to a gene; V was cut back by 3 bases and J by 6 bases. There are 13 residues in the CDR3. The CDR3 bases are TGCGCCAGCAGCCAGACAGGGACGGCTGAAGCTTTCTTT. Its translation: CASSQTGTAEAFF.

This clonotype occurred many times. This chain links TRBV28 with TRBJ2-1; perhaps TRBD2 as D (6 bases). In germline, CDR1 is MDHEN, CDR2 SYDVKM. V was cut by 7 bases and J by 8 bases, with 24 bases left in between. The CDR3 length is 16 residues. The CDR3 bases are TGTGCCAGCACACACGCGGGACGGGCCGGGTTGGATGAGCAGTTCTTC. It codes for CASTHAGRAGLDEQFF.

The chain employs TRBV15 and TRBJ2-4, with D perhaps TRBD1 (5 bases). Per germline, CDR1 LNHNV and CDR2 YYDKDF (reference sequence). The CDR3 extends over 15 amino acids. Deletions cut 3 bases from V and 0 bases from J, with 9 bases between. The CDR3 reads CATSREQAAKNIQYF. In DNA form, the CDR3 reads TGTGCCACCAGCAGGGAACAGGCAGCCAAAAACATTCAGTACTTC.

The chain couples TRBV9 to TRBJ1-1, with D tentatively TRBD1 (5 bases). Germline CDR1 SGDLS, CDR2 YYNGEE. The V gene lost 1 base and the J gene lost 7 bases, with 11 bases spanning the gap. The CDR3 has 13 residues. The CDR3 here is CASSVNLGDEAFF. The CDR3, as DNA: TGTGCCAGCAGCGTAAACCTGGGGGATGAAGCTTTCTTT.

This clonotype was counted at least ten times. Compared with germline, one end of the junction differs, possibly owing to a read error. The chain uses TRBV29-1 and TRBJ2-5; D is uncertain. The germline V gene has CDR1 SQVTM and CDR2 ANQGSEA. The CDR3 is made up of 12 amino acids. The CDR3 here is CSVESHQETQYF. CDR3 sequence (DNA): TGCAGCGTTGAAAGTCACCAGGAGACCCAGTACTTC.

The chain couples TRBV20-1 to TRBJ2-3, with 8 bases fitting TRBD2. The CDR3 is 14 amino acids. With V trimmed by 1 base and J by 4 bases, 4 bases remained unmatched. The germline CDR1 and CDR2 sequences are DFQATT and SNEGSKA (reference sequence). The DNA of the CDR3 is TGCAGTGCTAGAGTTAGCGGGATTTCAGATACGCAGTATTTT. This translates into CSARVSGISDTQYF.

This rearrangement joins TRBV14 to TRBJ2-7; D might be TRBD1 (6 bases). The J call may be wrong; the DNA end is better matched by TRBJ2-5. CDR3 size: 13 residues. Germline V gene lookup returns CDR1 SGHDN and CDR2 FVKESK. CDR3 amino acids: CASSHQGRSTQYF. The DNA for the CDR3 is TGTGCCAGCAGCCACCAGGGGCGGTCGACCCAGTACTTC.

Turning to this clonotype: A much more abundant neighbour one base away suggests this may be a read error. The chain recombines TRBV5-1 with TRBJ2-5; TRBD1 agrees at 9 bases. The germline V gene encodes CDR1 SGHRS and CDR2 YFSETQ. The length of the CDR3 is 14 residues. J lost 11 bases, V lost 4 bases, and 12 bases had no gene match. The CDR3 DNA follows: TGCGCCAGCAGCGAGGGACAGGGTATCGACGGGCAGTACTTC. This translates into CASSEGQGIDGQYF.

To note about this clonotype: It may be a read error: a sequence one base away is much more abundant. The gene calls are TRBV10-2 and TRBJ2-3, with TRBD2 matching over 11 bases. The V gene end was trimmed by 11 bases and the J gene end by 2 bases; junction bases not matched to a gene: 9. Germline lookup yields CDR1 WSHSY and CDR2 SAAADI. The CDR3 contains 15 residues. The CDR3, as DNA: TGCGCCGGCAACCTAGCGGGAGGCCCCACAGATACGCAGTATTTT. It is translated as CAGNLAGGPTDTQYF.

The table lists this clonotype with a few counts. The V and J genes are TRBV20-1 and TRBJ2-7; maybe TRBD2 (6 bases). CDR1 is DFQATT, CDR2 SNEGSKA, per germline (reference sequence). V was clipped by 3 bases and J by 0 bases, with 9 bases between them. The CDR3 is 13 amino acids. CDR3: CSARRELSYEQYF. CDR3 sequence (DNA): TGCAGTGCTAGGCGGGAACTCTCCTACGAGCAGTACTTC.

The chain recombines TRBV9 with TRBJ1-4, with D unresolved. The CDR3 is 15 amino acids. The V and J ends lost 3 bases and 0 bases respectively, with 9 bases between them. Germline lookup yields CDR1 SGDLS and CDR2 YYNGEE. Here the CDR3 reads CASSGFGATNEKLFF. CDR3 coding DNA: TGTGCCAGCAGCGGCTTCGGTGCAACTAATGAAAAACTGTTTTTT. Full variable domain (outside the CDR3, taken from reference TRBV9 and TRBJ1-4): DSGVTQTPKHLITATGQRVTLRCSPRSGDLSVYWYQQSLDQGLQFLIQYYNGEERAKGNILERFSAQQFPDLHSELNLSSLELGDSALYFCASSGFGATNEKLFFGSGTQLSVL.

The chain carries TRBV6-5 and TRBJ2-2; 10 positions agree with TRBD1. This CDR3 is built from 14 residues. Germline trimming cut 6 bases from V and 3 bases from J; bases unmatched to any gene: 1. Looked up from germline, CDR1 is MNHEY and CDR2 is SVGAGI. The CDR3, as DNA: TGTGCCAGCAGGACAGGGGGCTACACCGGGGAGCTGTTTTTT. This sequence encodes CASRTGGYTGELFF.

This clonotype was seen a few times. The CDR3 region is CASSLGPDDPYEQYF. CDR3 nucleotides: TGTGCCAGCAGTTTAGGGCCGGATGATCCCTACGAGCAGTACTTC. This chain joins TRBV21-1 and TRBJ2-7; the D call of TRBD2 is as the table states it, not checked on the DNA. TRBV21-1 is given as a pseudogene. The CDR3 extends over 15 amino acids.